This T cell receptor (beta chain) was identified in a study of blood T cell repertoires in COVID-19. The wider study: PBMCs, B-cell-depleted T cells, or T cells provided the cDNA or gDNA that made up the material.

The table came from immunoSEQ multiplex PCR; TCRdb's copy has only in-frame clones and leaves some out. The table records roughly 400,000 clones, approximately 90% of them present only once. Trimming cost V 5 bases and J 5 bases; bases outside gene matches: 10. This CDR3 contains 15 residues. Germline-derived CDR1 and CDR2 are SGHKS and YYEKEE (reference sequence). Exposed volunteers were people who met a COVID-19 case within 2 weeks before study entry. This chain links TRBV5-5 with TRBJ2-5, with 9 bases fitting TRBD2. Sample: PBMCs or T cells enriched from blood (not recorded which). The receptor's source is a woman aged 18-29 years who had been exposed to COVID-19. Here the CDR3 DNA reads TGTGCCAGCAGGCTGGTAGCGGGAGTAGGTGAGACCCAGTACTTC. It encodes CASRLVAGVGETQYF.